Presented here are 10 T cell receptor beta chains from one specimen sequenced in a study of OX40 agonist ivuxolimab in advanced cancers. Profiled with immunoSEQ multiplex PCR; TCRdb holds only in-frame clones, not every one. The table records around 40,000 clones, around 82% of them present only once. Sequencing was performed on CD4+ or CD8+ T cells sorted from blood, taken in a trial of the OX40 agonist ivuxolimab. The receptors here all came from an adult with an advanced solid tumor such as melanoma, head and neck, liver or kidney cancer.

This chain uses TRBV14 with TRBJ2-1, with a possible D match to TRBD2 (6 bases). V dropped 4 bases and J dropped 1 base, with 11 bases sitting between them. The CDR3 spans 15 residues. Germline CDR1 reads SGHDN; CDR2 reads FVKESK. The CDR3 nucleotides read TGTGCCAGCAGCCCGGGACTCTTATCCTACAATGAGCAGTTCTTC. Translated: CASSPGLLSYNEQFF.

V usage is TRBV29-1 and J usage is TRBJ2-1, with D perhaps assigned TRBD1 or TRBD2 (5 bases each). Between the trimmed V and J ends, which lost 4 bases and 2 bases, there was a span of 9 bases. The CDR3 is 13 amino acids. CDR1 is SQVTM and CDR2 is ANQGSEA in the germline V gene. The CDR3 here is CSVGGTTYNEQFF. The CDR3 DNA sequence: TGCAGCGTTGGAGGGACCACCTACAATGAGCAGTTCTTC.

V is TRBV27 and J is TRBJ1-3; 10 bases match TRBD1. Losses at the gene ends were 4 bases for V and 2 bases for J; bases not matched to a gene: 2. The V gene's germline CDR1 is MNHEY and CDR2 SMNVEV (reference sequence). The CDR3 extends over 15 amino acids. The CDR3 sequence: CASSWTGGAGNTIYF. As DNA, the CDR3 is TGTGCCAGCAGTTGGACAGGGGGGGCTGGAAACACCATATATTTT.

The chain employs TRBV29-1 and TRBJ1-1, with D unresolved. This CDR3 contains 8 residues. Germline CDR1 SQVTM, CDR2 ANQGSEA. The CDR3 region has the DNA TGCACCACCGAGGAAGCTTTCTTT. Protein: CTTEEAFF.

The CDR3 bases are TGTGCCATCAGGCCGGGACAGGGGGAAACCGGGGAGCTGTTTTTT. Its translation is CAIRPGQGETGELFF. The V and J genes are TRBV10-3 and TRBJ2-2; TRBD1 agrees at 11 bases. V was clipped by 6 bases and J by 5 bases; unmatched bases: 5. Germline loops: CDR1 ENHRY, CDR2 SYGVKD. The CDR3 loop spans 15 amino acids.

This chain connects TRBV4-1 to TRBJ2-2, with no clear D. The CDR3 length is 16 residues. Deletions cut 4 bases from V and 6 bases from J, with 18 bases between. In germline, CDR1 is MGHRA, CDR2 YSYEKL. The CDR3 region has the DNA TGCGCCAGCAGCCTAGGGTTGGAGTTCGGCCCCGGGGAGCTGTTTTTT. Residues: CASSLGLEFGPGELFF.

This clone has a single count. The CDR3 bases are TGCGCCAGCAGCCCTACTAGCGGGGCGGCCTACGAGCAGTACTTC. Protein sequence: CASSPTSGAAYEQYF. The genes are TRBV5-1 and TRBJ2-7, with 10 nucleotides matching TRBD2. Germline values: CDR1 SGHRS, CDR2 YFSETQ. With V trimmed by 4 bases and J by 2 bases, 6 bases remained unmatched. This CDR3 has 15 amino acids.

This sequence joins TRBV7-9 and TRBJ1-2; D remains ambiguous. Germline values: CDR1 SEHNR, CDR2 FQNEAQ (reference sequence). Trimming pared 1 base from V and 1 base from J, leaving 7 bases between. The CDR3 is 14 amino acids. DNA of the CDR3: TGTGCCAGCAGCTTAGGTGGAGATAACTATGGCTACACCTTC. It translates to CASSLGGDNYGYTF.

This clone was detected once. The chain is built from TRBV5-1 and TRBJ1-4; D is ambiguous. V was trimmed by 2 bases and J by 7 bases, leaving 21 bases between them. This CDR3 has 17 residues. Germline V gives CDR1 SGHRS, CDR2 YFSETQ. Here the CDR3 reads CASSFVPTGRSGEKLFF. The DNA for the CDR3 is TGCGCCAGCAGCTTCGTGCCTACTGGACGTTCTGGTGAAAAACTGTTTTTT.

The chain couples TRBV5-1 to TRBJ2-7, with D tentatively TRBD1 or TRBD2 (5 bases each). This CDR3 has 14 residues. Germline CDR1 and CDR2: SGHRS and YFSETQ. V lost 0 bases and J lost 2, with 9 bases in between. CDR3: CASSLEGTAYEQYF. The CDR3 coding sequence is TGCGCCAGCAGCTTGGAGGGGACCGCCTACGAGCAGTACTTC.